Below, one T cell receptor (beta chain) is given with its context. Measured with immunoSEQ multiplex PCR; TCRdb has only the in-frame clones, and not every one. The sample lists roughly 93,000 clones, approximately 87% occurring once. The sample originates from a study of blood T cell repertoires in COVID-19. Background on the study: T cells, B-cell-depleted T cells, or PBMCs provided the cDNA or gDNA that served as material.

The CDR3 is 15 residues long. The germline V gene has CDR1 SGDLS and CDR2 YYNGEE. Germline trimming cut 3 bases from V and 4 bases from J; bases unmatched to any gene: 7. V gene TRBV9 combines with J gene TRBJ2-5; 9 nucleotides match TRBD2. The sample taken for sequencing was peripheral blood. The TCR originated in a human donor in a cohort sampled during active COVID-19. The CDR3 loop is CASSAGREGLETQYF. Written as DNA, the CDR3 is TGTGCCAGCAGCGCCGGGCGGGAGGGGTTAGAGACCCAGTACTTC. Looking up the rest from reference TRBV9 and TRBJ2-5 gives the full variable domain: DSGVTQTPKHLITATGQRVTLRCSPRSGDLSVYWYQQSLDQGLQFLIQYYNGEERAKGNILERFSAQQFPDLHSELNLSSLELGDSALYFCASSAGREGLETQYFGPGTRLLVL.